This entry features one T cell receptor (beta chain) sequence. Libraries were prepared by immunoSEQ multiplex PCR; TCRdb keeps only in-frame clonotypes and omits some of them. The data show some 110,000 clones, with 75% to 95% seen just once and around 1.6% held by the top ten. The data were taken from a study of T cell changes during pregnancy in multiple sclerosis. This CDR3 has 13 amino acids. Between the trimmed V and J ends, which lost 5 bases and 5 bases, there was a span of 12 bases. Germline loops: CDR1 SEHNR, CDR2 FQNEAQ (reference sequence). This clonotype was obtained from a female donor with multiple sclerosis, enrolled in a pregnancy study. The sequences come from peripheral blood, collected before pregnancy. The V gene is TRBV7-9, the J gene TRBJ1-1; D is unclear. This chain's CDR3 is CASSTTLPTEAFF. The DNA for the CDR3 is TGTGCCAGCAGCACTACATTACCAACTGAAGCTTTCTTT.